The rows below give T cell receptor beta chains drawn from one sample of a study of T cells in Graves' hyperthyroidism and ophthalmopathy. TCRdb itself ran the multiplex PCR reads through MiXCR, one entry per CDR3 protein. The sample shows around 430,000 distinct CDR3 sequences, 14% to 15% of them seen only once. Sequenced material: blood. These receptors were obtained from a woman in her thirties with Graves' hyperthyroidism. The CDR3 runs from the conserved cysteine through the conserved F or W. Fields, in order: D gene, clone size, V gene, J gene, CDR3 protein, CDR3 DNA. The D gene is left open where the match is weak. The size entry is marked missing in some rows and otherwise reads once, few, many or a size class.

TRBD1	NA	TRBV11-1	TRBJ2-1	CASSLEDRGRNEQFF	TGTGCCAGCAGCTTAGAGGACAGGGGTCGGAATGAGCAGTTCTTC
NA	NA	TRBV28	TRBJ2-5	CASSLGAGMLETQYF	TGTGCCAGCAGTTTAGGGGCAGGGATGCTGGAGACCCAGTACTTC
TRBD2	many	TRBV20-1	TRBJ2-4	CSARSGGGLLAKNIQYF	TGCAGTGCTAGGTCCGGGGGGGGCCTACTAGCCAAAAACATTCAGTACTTC
TRBD1	many	TRBV28	TRBJ2-3	CASSIYRGLVNTQYF	TGTGCCAGCAGTATATACAGGGGGCTTGTAAATACGCAGTATTTT
TRBD1	many	TRBV7-9	TRBJ2-5	CASRNRGEETQYF	TGTGCCAGCAGAAACAGGGGGGAAGAGACCCAGTACTTC
TRBD1	NA	TRBV5-1	TRBJ2-5	CASSWGQGQETQYF	TGCGCCAGCAGCTGGGGACAGGGCCAAGAGACCCAGTACTTC
NA	NA	TRBV29-1	TRBJ2-2	CSAPGTVNTGELFF	TGCAGCGCCCCCGGGACCGTGAACACCGGGGAGCTGTTTTTT
NA	few	TRBV6-1	TRBJ2-7	CASSEAWVRYEQYF	TGTGCCAGCAGTGAAGCTTGGGTACGCTACGAGCAGTACTTC
NA	many	TRBV11-2	TRBJ2-7	CASSLEGDIASYEQYF	TGTGCCAGCAGCTTAGAGGGTGACATCGCCTCCTACGAGCAGTACTTC
TRBD1	many	TRBV20-1	TRBJ1-5	CSARGQGWQPQHF	TGCAGTGCTAGAGGACAGGGTTGGCAGCCCCAGCATTTT
NA	few	TRBV19	TRBJ2-2	CASSIGGMNTGELFF	TGTGCCAGTAGTATTGGGGGTATGAACACCGGGGAGCTGTTTTTT
TRBD1	many	TRBV3-1	TRBJ1-1	CASSPRDRGNTEAFF	TGTGCCAGCAGCCCACGGGACAGGGGGAACACTGAAGCTTTCTTT
NA	NA	TRBV28	TRBJ1-1	CASSSHTTFRAFF	TGTGCCAGCAGTTCCCATACTACCTTTCGGGCTTTCTTT
TRBD2	NA	TRBV3-1	TRBJ2-7	CASSPHQASGSREQYF	TGTGCCAGCAGCCCCCACCAGGCTAGCGGGAGTCGAGAGCAGTACTTC
NA	few	TRBV5-6	TRBJ2-1	CASSSTVTKSYNEQFF	TGTGCCAGCAGCTCGACAGTCACAAAAAGTTACAATGAGCAGTTCTTC
NA	many	TRBV28	TRBJ1-2	CASSFSGVANYGYTF	TGTGCCAGCAGTTTTTCAGGCGTAGCTAACTATGGCTACACCTTC
NA	many	TRBV7-8	TRBJ1-5	CASSHLNGTYSNQPQHF	TGTGCCAGCAGCCACCTCAATGGGACGTATAGCAATCAGCCCCAGCATTTT
NA	many	TRBV12-3/TRBV12-4	TRBJ1-6	CASSPAGSYNSPLHF	TGTGCCAGCAGTCCAGCCGGGAGTTATAATTCACCCCTCCACTTT
TRBD1	many	TRBV24-1	TRBJ2-1	CAVGTGSYNEQFF	TGTGCCGTCGGGACAGGGTCTTACAATGAGCAGTTCTTC
NA	few	TRBV29-1	TRBJ1-4	CSVVRRGTNEKLFF	TGCAGCGTTGTTCGACGGGGGACTAATGAAAAACTGTTTTTT
TRBD2	few	TRBV18	TRBJ2-1	CASSPGLAGGREQFF	TGTGCCAGCTCACCGGGACTAGCGGGAGGGCGTGAGCAGTTCTTC
NA	few	TRBV28	TRBJ1-2	CASRWDFSENYGYTF	TGTGCCAGCAGATGGGATTTTTCGGAGAACTATGGCTACACCTTC
TRBD2	NA	TRBV28	TRBJ2-2	CASKTSGSFGGELFF	TGTGCCAGCAAGACTAGCGGGAGTTTCGGCGGGGAGCTGTTTTTT
NA	few	TRBV20-1	TRBJ1-5	CSAIPLAGVHNQPQHF	TGCAGTGCTATTCCCCTGGCAGGGGTCCACAATCAGCCCCAGCATTTT
TRBD2	NA	TRBV11-2	TRBJ2-2	CASSLVAGTNTGELFF	TGTGCCAGCAGCTTAGTAGCGGGGACGAACACCGGGGAGCTGTTTTTT
TRBD1	NA	TRBV12-3/TRBV12-4	TRBJ1-6	CASSITRGLNSPLHF	TGTGCCAGCAGTATTACCAGGGGGCTTAATTCACCCCTCCACTTT
NA	few	TRBV4-1	TRBJ1-1	CASSLQGEVGTEAFF	TGCGCCAGCAGTCTTCAAGGGGAGGTCGGCACTGAAGCTTTCTTT
TRBD2	many	TRBV18	TRBJ2-3	CASSLQRGADTQYF	TGTGCCAGCTCACTCCAGCGGGGAGCCGATACGCAGTATTTT
TRBD2	many	TRBV2	TRBJ2-1	CASSERREGRDEQFF	TGTGCCAGCAGTGAAAGGCGGGAGGGCCGGGATGAGCAGTTCTTC
NA	NA	TRBV7-3	TRBJ2-2	CASSLVYRNTGELFF	TGTGCCAGCAGCTTAGTTTACCGGAACACCGGGGAGCTGTTTTTT
TRBD2	NA	TRBV28	TRBJ2-1	CASSPPALAGEEFF	TGTGCCAGCAGTCCCCCTGCTCTAGCGGGAGAGGAGTTCTTC
NA	NA	TRBV28	TRBJ2-1	CASSLNPRGGNEQFF	TGTGCCAGCAGCTTAAATCCTAGGGGGGGAAATGAGCAGTTCTTC
TRBD2	NA	TRBV20-1	TRBJ2-1	CSARYPGLAGPSNEQFF	TGCAGTGCTAGATACCCCGGACTAGCGGGACCCTCCAATGAGCAGTTCTTC
NA	NA	TRBV19	TRBJ2-7	CASSSEGASYEQYF	TGTGCCAGTAGTTCCGAGGGAGCCTCCTACGAGCAGTACTTC
TRBD2	many	TRBV5-1	TRBJ2-3	CASSLGTSGRSTDTQYF	TGCGCCAGCAGCTTAGGGACTAGCGGGAGGAGCACAGATACGCAGTATTTT
TRBD2	many	TRBV10-3	TRBJ2-7	CAIRGTSSAYEQYF	TGTGCCATCAGGGGGACTAGCAGTGCCTACGAGCAGTACTTC
TRBD2	many	TRBV6-4	TRBJ2-2	CASRTSGSRAGELFF	TGTGCCAGCAGGACTAGCGGGAGTCGGGCCGGGGAGCTGTTTTTT
TRBD2	many	TRBV27	TRBJ2-3	CASSPGDYLRDTQYF	TGTGCCAGCAGTCCCGGGGACTATCTCAGAGATACGCAGTATTTT
TRBD2	few	TRBV14	TRBJ2-1	CASSPWTSGRAYNEQFF	TGTGCCAGCAGCCCTTGGACTAGCGGGAGGGCCTACAATGAGCAGTTCTTC
TRBD1	many	TRBV10-1	TRBJ2-7	CASSDDRGRGEQYF	TGCGCCAGCAGTGATGATAGGGGGCGAGGAGAGCAGTACTTC
TRBD2	many	TRBV6-1	TRBJ2-1	CASSYELAGGSEQFF	TGTGCCAGCAGTTACGAGCTAGCGGGAGGGTCCGAGCAGTTCTTC
TRBD2	few	TRBV20-1	TRBJ2-5	CSAETSGKETQYF	TGCAGTGCTGAGACTAGCGGAAAAGAGACCCAGTACTTC
NA	few	TRBV24-1	TRBJ2-2	CATSPPGGARAELFF	TGTGCCACCAGTCCCCCTGGGGGGGCGAGGGCGGAGCTGTTTTTT
NA	few	TRBV4-2	TRBJ2-3	CASSHSLAGGTDTQYF	TGTGCCAGCAGCCACTCACTAGCTGGAGGCACAGATACGCAGTATTTT
NA	few	TRBV6-1	TRBJ2-3	CASSRSQGTDTQYF	TGTGCCAGCAGTAGGAGCCAGGGCACAGATACGCAGTATTTT
TRBD1	once	TRBV5-1	TRBJ1-4	CASSTPGTGNEKLFF	TGCGCCAGCAGCACCCCCGGGACAGGAAATGAAAAACTGTTTTTT
TRBD1	many	TRBV7-2	TRBJ1-4	CASSLAGPGQGAREKLFF	TGTGCCAGCAGCTTAGCGGGGCCCGGCCAGGGGGCGAGAGAAAAACTGTTTTTT
TRBD2	few	TRBV24-1	TRBJ2-3	CATSVTSGPGDTQYF	TGTGCCACCAGTGTCACTAGCGGACCGGGAGATACGCAGTATTTT
NA	NA	TRBV20-1	TRBJ2-1	CSARDIADWSDEQFF	TGCAGTGCTAGAGATATCGCGGACTGGTCGGATGAGCAGTTCTTC
NA	many	TRBV30	TRBJ1-5	CAWSGGWGREGNQPQHF	TGTGCCTGGAGTGGAGGCTGGGGGCGGGAAGGAAATCAGCCCCAGCATTTT